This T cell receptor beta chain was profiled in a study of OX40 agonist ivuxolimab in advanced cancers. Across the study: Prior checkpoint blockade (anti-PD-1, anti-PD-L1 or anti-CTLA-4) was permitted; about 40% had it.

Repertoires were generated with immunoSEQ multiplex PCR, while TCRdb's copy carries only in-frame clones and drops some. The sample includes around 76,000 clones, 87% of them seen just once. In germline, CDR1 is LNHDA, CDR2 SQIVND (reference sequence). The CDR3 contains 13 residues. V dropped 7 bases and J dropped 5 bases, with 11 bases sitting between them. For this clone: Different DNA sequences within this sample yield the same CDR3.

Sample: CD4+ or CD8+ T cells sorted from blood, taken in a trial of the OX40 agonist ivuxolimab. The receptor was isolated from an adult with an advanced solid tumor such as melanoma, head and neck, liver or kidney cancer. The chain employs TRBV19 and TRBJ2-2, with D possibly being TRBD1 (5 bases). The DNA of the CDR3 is TGTGCCAGTACTGGCAGGGTGACCGGGGAGCTGTTTTTT. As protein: CASTGRVTGELFF. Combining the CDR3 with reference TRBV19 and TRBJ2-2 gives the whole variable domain DGGITQSPKYLFRKEGQNVTLSCEQNLNHDAMYWYRQDPGQGLRLIYYSQIVNDFQKGDIAEGYSVSREKKESFPLTVTSAQKNPTAFYLCASTGRVTGELFFGEGSRLTVL.